Below are 8 T cell receptor beta chains sequenced from a single sample in a study of shared clonotypes between healthy human individuals. TCRdb keeps only in-frame clones here, not all; method: immunoSEQ multiplex PCR. This table has roughly 2.4 million clones, more than 90% appearing once. The sequenced sample was naive CD4+ T cells sorted from blood. Indicated subset: CD45RA+ positively selected. These receptors were collected from a man aged 18 to 29 in good health.

Only one count was recorded for this clone. This chain links TRBV5-4 with TRBJ1-6; TRBD1 matches 7 bases. CDR1 is SGHNT, CDR2 YYREEE, per germline (reference sequence). The junction had 13 bases not matched to a gene; V was cut back by 4 bases and J by 6 bases. The CDR3 length is 17 residues. The CDR3: CASSQGETGVLNSPLHF. The CDR3 coding sequence is TGTGCCAGCAGCCAGGGGGAGACAGGAGTCCTTAATTCACCCCTCCACTTT.

This clone showed up just once. The J gene is TRBJ1-5, the V gene TRBV15; the D gene is possibly TRBD1 (5 bases). From germline, CDR1 is LNHNV and CDR2 YYDKDF (reference sequence). This CDR3 comprises 16 residues. V was clipped by 1 base and J by 1 base, with 11 bases between them. The CDR3 region has the DNA TGTGCCACCAGCAGAGGGGGACCGACGAGCAATCAGCCCCAGCATTTT. Translated: CATSRGGPTSNQPQHF. The full variable domain, rest sourced from reference TRBV15 and TRBJ1-5, is DAMVIQNPRYQVTQFGKPVTLSCSQTLNHNVMYWYQQKSSQAPKLLFHYYDKDFNNEADTPDNFQSRRPNTSFCFLDIRSPGLGDTAMYLCATSRGGPTSNQPQHFGDGTRLSIL.

The V gene is TRBV7-6, the J gene TRBJ2-5; the D gene is possibly TRBD2 (6 bases). Germline loops: CDR1 SGHVS, CDR2 FNYEAQ. The CDR3 consists of 17 residues. Trimming removed 6 bases from V and 3 bases from J, with 23 bases in between. Here the CDR3 DNA reads TGTGCCAGCAGTTCTAGATCCCTGCCGGGAGTGGAAGAGACCCAGTACTTC. Amino acids: CASSSRSLPGVEETQYF.

The rearrangement uses TRBV5-5 and TRBJ2-7, with no clear D. Germline V lookup: CDR1 SGHKS, CDR2 YYEKEE (reference sequence). The CDR3 covers 15 residues. Trimming pared 0 bases from V and 4 bases from J, leaving 14 bases between. Here the CDR3 DNA reads TGTGCCAGCAGCTTGGCCGATGGATCACGATACGAGCAGTACTTC. Its translation: CASSLADGSRYEQYF.

The chain links TRBV2 to TRBJ2-1; possibly TRBD1 or TRBD2 for D (5 bases each). The CDR3 sequence is 15 residues long. V was pared by 6 bases and J by 1 base, with 13 bases between. Looked up from germline, CDR1 is SNHLY and CDR2 is FYNNEI. CDR3 bases: TGTGCCAGCAGAACCGGGACCCAATCCTACAATGAGCAGTTCTTC. It encodes CASRTGTQSYNEQFF.

The gene calls are TRBV5-3 and TRBJ2-7; D is unresolved. TRBV5-3 is an open reading frame whose function is uncertain. CDR3 length equals 15 residues. Deletions cut 0 bases from V and 3 bases from J, with 13 bases between. The CDR3 DNA follows: TGTGCCAGAAGCTTGGCATTTATAGAGGTCTACGAGCAGTACTTC. Encoded protein: CARSLAFIEVYEQYF.

The V and J genes are TRBV10-1 and TRBJ1-1; TRBD1 matches 7 bases. The V and J ends lost 4 bases and 7 bases, in that order; junction bases with no gene match: 9. Germline V gene sequence: CDR1 WNHNN, CDR2 SYGVQD (reference sequence). CDR3 size: 14 residues. The CDR3 region has the DNA TGCGCCAGCAGTGGGACAGGTCCTCCGGTTGAAGCTTTCTTT. Translated, it gives CASSGTGPPVEAFF.

Turning to this clone: The junction departs from the called germline gene at one end, perhaps through a read error. J is TRBJ2-7 and V is TRBV7-7; 10 nucleotides agree with TRBD1. The germline V gene encodes CDR1 SSHAT and CDR2 FNYEAQ (reference sequence). The CDR3 loop spans 20 amino acids. In DNA, the CDR3 is TGTGCTAGCAGGGCGGCCGGGACAGGGGCCCGAAGAAGGTTAACCTACGAGCAGTACTTC. Its translation is CASRAAGTGARRRLTYEQYF.